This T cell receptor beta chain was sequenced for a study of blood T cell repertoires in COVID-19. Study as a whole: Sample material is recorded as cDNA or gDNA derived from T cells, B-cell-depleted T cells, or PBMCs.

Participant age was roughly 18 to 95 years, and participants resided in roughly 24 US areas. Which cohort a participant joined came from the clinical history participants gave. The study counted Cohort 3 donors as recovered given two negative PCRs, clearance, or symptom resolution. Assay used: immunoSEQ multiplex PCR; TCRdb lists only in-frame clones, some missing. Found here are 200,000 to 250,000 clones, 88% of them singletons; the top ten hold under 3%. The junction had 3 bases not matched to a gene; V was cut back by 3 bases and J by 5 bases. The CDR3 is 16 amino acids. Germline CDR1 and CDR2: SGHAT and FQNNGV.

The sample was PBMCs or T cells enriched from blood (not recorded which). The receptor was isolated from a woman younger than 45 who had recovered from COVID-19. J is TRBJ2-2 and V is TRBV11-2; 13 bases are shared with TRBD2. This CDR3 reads CASSLGLAGLTGELFF. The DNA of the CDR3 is TGTGCCAGCAGCTTGGGACTAGCGGGATTGACCGGGGAGCTGTTTTTT. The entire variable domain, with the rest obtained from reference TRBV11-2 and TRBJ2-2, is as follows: EAGVAQSPRYKIIEKRQSVAFWCNPISGHATLYWYQQILGQGPKLLIQFQNNGVVDDSQLPKDRFSAERLKGVDSTLKIQPAKLEDSAVYLCASSLGLAGLTGELFFGEGSRLTVL.